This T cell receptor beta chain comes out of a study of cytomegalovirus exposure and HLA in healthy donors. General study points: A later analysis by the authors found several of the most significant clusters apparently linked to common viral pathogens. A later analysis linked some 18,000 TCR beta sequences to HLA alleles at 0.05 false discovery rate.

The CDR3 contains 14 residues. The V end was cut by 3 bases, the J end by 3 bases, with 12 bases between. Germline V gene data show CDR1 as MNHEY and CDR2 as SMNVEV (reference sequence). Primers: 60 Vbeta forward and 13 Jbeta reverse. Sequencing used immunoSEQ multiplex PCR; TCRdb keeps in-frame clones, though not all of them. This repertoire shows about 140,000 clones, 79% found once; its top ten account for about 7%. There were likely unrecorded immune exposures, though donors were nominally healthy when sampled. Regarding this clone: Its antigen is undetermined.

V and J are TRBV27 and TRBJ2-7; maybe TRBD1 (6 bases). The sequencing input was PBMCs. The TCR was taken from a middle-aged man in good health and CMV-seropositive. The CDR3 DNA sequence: TGTGCCAGCAGTTTCAATATACAGGGCTACGAGCAGTACTTC. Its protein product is CASSFNIQGYEQYF.